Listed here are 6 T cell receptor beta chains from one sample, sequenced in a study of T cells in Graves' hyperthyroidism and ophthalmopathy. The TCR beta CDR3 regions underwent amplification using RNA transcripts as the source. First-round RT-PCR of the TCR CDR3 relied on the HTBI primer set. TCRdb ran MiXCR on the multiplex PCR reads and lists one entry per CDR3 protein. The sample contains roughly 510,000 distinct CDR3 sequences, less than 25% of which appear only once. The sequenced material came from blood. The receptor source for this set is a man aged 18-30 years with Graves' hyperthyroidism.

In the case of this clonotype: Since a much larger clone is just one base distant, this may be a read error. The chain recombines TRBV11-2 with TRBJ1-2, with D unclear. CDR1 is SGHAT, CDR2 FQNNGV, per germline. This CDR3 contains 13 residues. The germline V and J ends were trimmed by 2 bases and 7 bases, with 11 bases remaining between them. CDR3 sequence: CASSLWRGGGYTF. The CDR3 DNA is TGTGCCAGCAGCTTATGGCGGGGTGGTGGCTACACCTTC.

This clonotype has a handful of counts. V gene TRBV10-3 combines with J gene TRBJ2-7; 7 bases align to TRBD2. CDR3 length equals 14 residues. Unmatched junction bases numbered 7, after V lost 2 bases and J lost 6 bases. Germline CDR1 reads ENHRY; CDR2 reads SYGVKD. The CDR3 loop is CAISEGGSRAEQYF. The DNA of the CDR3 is TGTGCCATCAGTGAGGGCGGGAGCCGGGCCGAGCAGTACTTC.

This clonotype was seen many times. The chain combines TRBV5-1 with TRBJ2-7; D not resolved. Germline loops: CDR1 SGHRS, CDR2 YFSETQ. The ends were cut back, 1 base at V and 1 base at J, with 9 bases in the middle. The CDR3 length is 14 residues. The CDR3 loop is CASSLPGGSYEQYF. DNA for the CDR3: TGCGCCAGCAGCTTGCCCGGCGGATCCTACGAGCAGTACTTC.

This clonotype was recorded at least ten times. CDR3 in DNA: TGTGCCAGCAGCTTGACCAAAGTAGGTGAAGCTTTCTTT. Translation: CASSLTKVGEAFF. The chain combines TRBV13 with TRBJ1-1; D call uncertain. Trimming took 3 bases from V and 7 from J, leaving 12 bases between them. The CDR3 has 13 residues. CDR1 and CDR2 (germline): PRHDT, FYEKMQ (reference sequence).

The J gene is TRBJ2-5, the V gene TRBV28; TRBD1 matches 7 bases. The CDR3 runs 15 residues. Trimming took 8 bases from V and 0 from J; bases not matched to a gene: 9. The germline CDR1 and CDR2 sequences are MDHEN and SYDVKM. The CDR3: CASQTIDRDQETQYF. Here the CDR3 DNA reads TGTGCCAGCCAAACAATAGACAGGGACCAAGAGACCCAGTACTTC.

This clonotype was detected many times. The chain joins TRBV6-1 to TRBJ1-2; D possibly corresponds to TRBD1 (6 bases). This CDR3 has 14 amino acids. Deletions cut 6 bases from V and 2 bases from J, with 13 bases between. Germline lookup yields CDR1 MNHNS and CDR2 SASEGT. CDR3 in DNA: TGTGCCAGCAGCCCCCAGGGGTCGAACTATGGCTACACCTTC. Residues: CASSPQGSNYGYTF.